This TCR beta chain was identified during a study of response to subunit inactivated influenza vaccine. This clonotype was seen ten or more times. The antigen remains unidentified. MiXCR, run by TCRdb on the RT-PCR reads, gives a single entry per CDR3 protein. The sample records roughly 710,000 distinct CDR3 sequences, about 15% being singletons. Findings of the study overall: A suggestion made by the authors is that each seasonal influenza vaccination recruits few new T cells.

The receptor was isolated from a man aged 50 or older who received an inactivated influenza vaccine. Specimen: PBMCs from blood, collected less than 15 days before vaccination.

The CDR3 DNA reads TGTGCCAGCAGGACCAACGCGAACACCGGGGAGCTGTTTTTT. As protein: CASRTNANTGELFF. The rearrangement links TRBV12-3 or TRBV12-4 to TRBJ2-2; D ambiguous. The CDR3 covers 14 residues. Trimming cost V 6 bases and J 0 bases, with 8 bases left between them.